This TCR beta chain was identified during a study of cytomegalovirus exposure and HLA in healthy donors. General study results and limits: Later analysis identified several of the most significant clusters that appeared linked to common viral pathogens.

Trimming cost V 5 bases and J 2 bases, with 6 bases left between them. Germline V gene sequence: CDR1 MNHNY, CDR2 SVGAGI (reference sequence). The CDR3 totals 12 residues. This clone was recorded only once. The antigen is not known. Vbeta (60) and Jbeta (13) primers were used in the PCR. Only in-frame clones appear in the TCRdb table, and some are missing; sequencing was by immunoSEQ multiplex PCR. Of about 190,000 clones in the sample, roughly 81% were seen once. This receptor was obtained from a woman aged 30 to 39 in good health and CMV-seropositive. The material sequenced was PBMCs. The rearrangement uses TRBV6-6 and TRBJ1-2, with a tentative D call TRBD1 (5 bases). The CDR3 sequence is CASSGQNYGYTF. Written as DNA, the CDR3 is TGTGCCAGCAGTGGACAAAACTATGGCTACACCTTC.